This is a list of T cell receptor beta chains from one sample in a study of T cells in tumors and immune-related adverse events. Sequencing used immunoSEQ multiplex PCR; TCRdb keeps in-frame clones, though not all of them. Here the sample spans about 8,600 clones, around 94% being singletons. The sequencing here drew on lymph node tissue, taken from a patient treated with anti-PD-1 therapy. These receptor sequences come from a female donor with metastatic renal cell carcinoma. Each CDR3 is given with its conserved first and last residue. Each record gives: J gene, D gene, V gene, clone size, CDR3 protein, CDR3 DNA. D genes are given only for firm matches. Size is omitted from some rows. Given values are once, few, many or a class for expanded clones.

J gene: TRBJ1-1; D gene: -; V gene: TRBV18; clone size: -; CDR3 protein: CASSSGQNTEAFF; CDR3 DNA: TGTGCCAGCTCATCTGGACAGAACACTGAAGCTTTCTTT
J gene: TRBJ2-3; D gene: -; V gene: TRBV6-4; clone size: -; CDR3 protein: CASSVRRGSDTQYF; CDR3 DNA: TGTGCCAGCAGTGTTAGGCGGGGATCAGATACGCAGTATTTT
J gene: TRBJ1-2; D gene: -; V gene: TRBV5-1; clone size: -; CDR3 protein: CASSLAGYGYTF; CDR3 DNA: TGCGCCAGCAGCTTGGCAGGGTATGGCTACACCTTC
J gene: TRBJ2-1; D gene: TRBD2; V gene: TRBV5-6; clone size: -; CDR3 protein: CASSPGLAGLGEQFF; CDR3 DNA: TGTGCCAGCAGCCCGGGACTAGCGGGGTTAGGGGAGCAGTTCTTC
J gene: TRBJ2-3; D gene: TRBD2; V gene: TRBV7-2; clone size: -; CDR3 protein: CASSLGGTSGPDTQYF; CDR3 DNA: TGTGCCAGCAGCTTAGGTGGGACTAGCGGCCCCGATACGCAGTATTTT
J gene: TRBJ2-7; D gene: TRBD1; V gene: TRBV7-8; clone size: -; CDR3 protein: CASSLGGGQGIEQYF; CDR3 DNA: TGTGCCAGCAGCTTAGGAGGTGGACAGGGTATCGAGCAGTACTTC
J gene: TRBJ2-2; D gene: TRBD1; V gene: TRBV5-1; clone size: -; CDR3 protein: CASSSTGKNTGELFF; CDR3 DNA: TGCGCCAGCAGCTCGACAGGGAAGAACACCGGGGAGCTGTTTTTT
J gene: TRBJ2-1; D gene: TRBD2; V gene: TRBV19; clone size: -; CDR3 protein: CASSIPLAGGPREQFF; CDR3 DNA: TGTGCCAGTAGTATCCCCCTAGCGGGAGGACCGCGTGAGCAGTTCTTC
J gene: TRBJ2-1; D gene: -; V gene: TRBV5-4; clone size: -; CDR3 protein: CASSLGLVNEQFF; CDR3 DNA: TGTGCCAGCAGCTTGGGGCTAGTCAATGAGCAGTTCTTC
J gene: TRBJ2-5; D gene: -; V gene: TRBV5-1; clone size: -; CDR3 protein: CASSLWTEQETQYF; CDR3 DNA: TGCGCCAGCAGCCTATGGACAGAACAAGAGACCCAGTACTTC
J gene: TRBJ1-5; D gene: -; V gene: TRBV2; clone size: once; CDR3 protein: CASRGTPNQPQHF; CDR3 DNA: TGTGCCAGCAGGGGGACACCAAATCAGCCCCAGCATTTT
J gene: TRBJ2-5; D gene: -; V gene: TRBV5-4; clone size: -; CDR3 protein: CASSPGVLPRETQYF; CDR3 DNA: TGTGCCAGCAGCCCGGGGGTGCTACCACGAGAGACCCAGTACTTC
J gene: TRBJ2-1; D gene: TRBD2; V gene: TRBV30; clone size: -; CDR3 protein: CAWSPGTSGRLGEQFF; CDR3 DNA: TGTGCCTGGAGTCCAGGGACTAGCGGGAGGCTAGGTGAGCAGTTCTTC
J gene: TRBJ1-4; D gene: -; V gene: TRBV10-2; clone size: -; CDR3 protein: CASSEGSNEKLFF; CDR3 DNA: TGCGCCAGCAGTGAGGGCTCTAATGAAAAACTGTTTTTT
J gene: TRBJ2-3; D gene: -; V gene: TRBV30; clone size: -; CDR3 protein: CAWKVRGLTDTQYF; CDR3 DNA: TGTGCCTGGAAAGTCAGGGGTTTAACAGATACGCAGTATTTT
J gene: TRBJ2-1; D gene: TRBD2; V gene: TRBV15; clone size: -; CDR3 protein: CATSRRLAGGNEQFF; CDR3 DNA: TGTGCCACCAGCAGGAGACTAGCGGGGGGAAATGAGCAGTTCTTC
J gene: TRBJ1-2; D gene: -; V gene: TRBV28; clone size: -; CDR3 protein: CASRSRQGYGYTF; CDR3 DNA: TGTGCCAGCAGGTCCAGGCAGGGCTATGGCTACACCTTC
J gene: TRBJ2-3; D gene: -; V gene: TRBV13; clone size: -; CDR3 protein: CASSLGLSGVSKDTQYF; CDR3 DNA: TGTGCCAGCAGCTTAGGCCTCTCTGGGGTTTCAAAGGATACGCAGTATTTT
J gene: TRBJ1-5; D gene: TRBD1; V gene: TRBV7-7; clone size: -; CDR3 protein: CASSLPGTGRYQPQHF; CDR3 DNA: TGTGCCAGCAGCCTCCCTGGGACAGGGCGGTATCAGCCCCAGCATTTT
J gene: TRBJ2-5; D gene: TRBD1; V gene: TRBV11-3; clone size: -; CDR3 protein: CASSLGGTGGGETQYF; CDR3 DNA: TGTGCCAGCAGCTTAGGAGGGACAGGGGGAGGCGAGACCCAGTACTTC
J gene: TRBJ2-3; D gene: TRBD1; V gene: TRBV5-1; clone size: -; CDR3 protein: CASSLGGQGAKDTQYF; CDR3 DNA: TGCGCCAGCAGCTTGGGGGGACAGGGGGCTAAAGATACGCAGTATTTT
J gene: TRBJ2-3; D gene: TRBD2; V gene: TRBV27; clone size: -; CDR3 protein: CASRTPSGSTDTQYF; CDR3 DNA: TGTGCCAGCAGAACCCCTAGCGGCAGCACAGATACGCAGTATTTT
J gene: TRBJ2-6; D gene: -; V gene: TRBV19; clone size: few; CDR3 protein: CASTNTGTSGANVLTF; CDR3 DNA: TGTGCCAGTACTAACACTGGGACCTCTGGGGCCAACGTCCTGACTTTC
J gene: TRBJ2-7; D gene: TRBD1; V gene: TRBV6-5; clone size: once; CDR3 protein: CASSRSPGQYEQYF; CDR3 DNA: TGTGCCAGCAGTCGCAGCCCGGGACAGTACGAGCAGTACTTC
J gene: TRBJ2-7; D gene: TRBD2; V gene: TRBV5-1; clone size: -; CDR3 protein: CASSLVAGGVYEQYF; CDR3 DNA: TGCGCCAGCAGCTTGGTAGCGGGAGGGGTGTACGAGCAGTACTTC
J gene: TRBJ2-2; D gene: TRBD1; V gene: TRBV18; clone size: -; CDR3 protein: CASSPSTGGAGELFF; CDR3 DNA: TGTGCCAGCTCACCATCGACAGGGGGAGCCGGGGAGCTGTTTTTT
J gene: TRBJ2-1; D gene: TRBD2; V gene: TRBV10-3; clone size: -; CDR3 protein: CAISPGGSYNEQFF; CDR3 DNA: TGTGCCATCAGTCCGGGAGGTTCCTACAATGAGCAGTTCTTC
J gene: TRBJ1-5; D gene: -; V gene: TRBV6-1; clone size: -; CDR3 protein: CASSGTDGVVGQHF; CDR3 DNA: TGTGCCAGCAGCGGGACGGATGGGGTTGTAGGCCAGCATTTT
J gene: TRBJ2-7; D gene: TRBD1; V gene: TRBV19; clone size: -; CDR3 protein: CASTPTGGFYEQYF; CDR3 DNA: TGTGCCAGTACCCCCACAGGGGGCTTCTACGAGCAGTACTTC
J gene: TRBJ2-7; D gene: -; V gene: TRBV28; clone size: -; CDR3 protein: CASSPHVSSYEQYF; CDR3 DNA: TGTGCCAGCAGTCCCCACGTTAGCTCCTACGAGCAGTACTTC
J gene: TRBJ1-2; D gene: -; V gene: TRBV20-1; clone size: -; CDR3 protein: CSAPDVYGYTF; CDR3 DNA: TGCAGTGCACCGGACGTGTATGGCTACACCTTC
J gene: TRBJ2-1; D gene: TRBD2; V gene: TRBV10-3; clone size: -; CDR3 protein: CAIQPGLAGYNEQFF; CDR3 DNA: TGTGCCATCCAACCGGGACTAGCAGGCTACAATGAGCAGTTCTTC
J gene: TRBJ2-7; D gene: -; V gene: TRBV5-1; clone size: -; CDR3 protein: CASSFPGAQVMGEQYF; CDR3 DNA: TGCGCCAGCAGCTTTCCGGGGGCGCAGGTGATGGGGGAGCAGTACTTC
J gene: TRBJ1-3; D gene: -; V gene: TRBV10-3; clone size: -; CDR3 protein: CAISPRDTPTFSGNTIYF; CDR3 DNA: TGTGCCATCAGCCCCCGGGACACTCCGACCTTTTCTGGAAACACCATATATTTT
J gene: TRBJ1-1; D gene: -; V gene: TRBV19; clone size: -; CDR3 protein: CASSIDRYRAFF; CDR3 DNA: TGTGCCAGTAGTATAGATCGATACAGGGCTTTCTTT
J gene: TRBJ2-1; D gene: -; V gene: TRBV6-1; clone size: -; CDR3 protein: CASSDGLFLEQFF; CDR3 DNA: TGTGCCAGCAGTGATGGACTTTTCCTAGAGCAGTTCTTC
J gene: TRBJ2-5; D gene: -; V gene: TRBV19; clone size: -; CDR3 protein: CASSPIPLGVSQETQYF; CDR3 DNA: TGTGCCAGTAGTCCTATCCCCTTAGGGGTATCTCAAGAGACCCAGTACTTC
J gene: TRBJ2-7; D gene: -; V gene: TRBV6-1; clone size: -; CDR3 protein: CASRTGDTNYEQYF; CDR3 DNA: TGTGCCAGCAGGACCGGGGACACCAACTACGAGCAGTACTTC
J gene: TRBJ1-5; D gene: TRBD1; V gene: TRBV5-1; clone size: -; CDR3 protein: CASSLGGGPAQPQHF; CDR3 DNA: TGCGCCAGCAGCTTGGGAGGGGGCCCCGCGCAGCCCCAGCATTTT
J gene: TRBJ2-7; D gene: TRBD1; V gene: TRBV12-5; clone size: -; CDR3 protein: CASGVGQKTYEQYF; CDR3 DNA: TGTGCTAGTGGTGTGGGACAGAAAACCTACGAGCAGTACTTC
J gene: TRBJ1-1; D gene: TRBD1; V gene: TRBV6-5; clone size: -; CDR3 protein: CASSYGVGQAAFF; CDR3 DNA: TGTGCCAGCAGTTACGGCGTTGGACAGGCCGCTTTCTTT
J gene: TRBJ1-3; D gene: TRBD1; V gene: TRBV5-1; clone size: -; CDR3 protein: CASSQTGGTGNTIYF; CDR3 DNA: TGCGCCAGCAGCCAAACAGGGGGCACTGGAAACACCATATATTTT
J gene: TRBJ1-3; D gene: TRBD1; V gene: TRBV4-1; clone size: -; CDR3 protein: CASSQGLRVGGLTGNTIYF; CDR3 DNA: TGCGCCAGCAGCCAAGGCTTAAGGGTAGGGGGCTTAACTGGAAACACCATATATTTT
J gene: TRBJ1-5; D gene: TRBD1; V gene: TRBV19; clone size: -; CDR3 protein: CASSISTGGQPQHF; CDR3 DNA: TGTGCCAGTAGTATCTCCACAGGGGGTCAGCCCCAGCATTTT
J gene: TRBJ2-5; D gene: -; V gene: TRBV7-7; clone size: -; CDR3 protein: CASSWQGGETQYF; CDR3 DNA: TGTGCCAGCAGCTGGCAGGGAGGAGAGACCCAGTACTTC
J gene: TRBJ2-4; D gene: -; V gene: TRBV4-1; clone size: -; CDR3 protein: CASSEAKGQRAKNIQYF; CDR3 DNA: TGCGCCAGCAGCGAAGCGAAGGGGCAACGGGCCAAAAACATTCAGTACTTC
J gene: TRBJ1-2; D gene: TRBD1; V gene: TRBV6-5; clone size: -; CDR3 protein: CASSIGGNQRGGYTF; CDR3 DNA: TGTGCCAGCAGTATAGGGGGCAACCAGAGAGGCGGCTACACCTTC
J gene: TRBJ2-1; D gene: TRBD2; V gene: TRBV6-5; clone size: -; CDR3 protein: CASSLAGERNEQFF; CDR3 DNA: TGTGCCAGCAGTTTAGCGGGAGAACGCAATGAGCAGTTCTTC
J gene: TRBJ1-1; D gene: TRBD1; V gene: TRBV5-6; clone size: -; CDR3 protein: CASSFVGDRGPSFF; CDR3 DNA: TGTGCCAGCAGCTTCGTGGGGGACAGGGGTCCGTCTTTCTTT
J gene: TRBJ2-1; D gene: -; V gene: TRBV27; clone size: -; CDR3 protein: CASSSLNGRNQFF; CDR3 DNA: TGTGCCAGCAGTAGCCTGAATGGACGGAATCAGTTCTTC
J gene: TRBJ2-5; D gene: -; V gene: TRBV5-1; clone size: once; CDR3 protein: CASSLNQETQYF; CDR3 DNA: TGCGCCAGCAGCTTAAACCAAGAGACCCAGTACTTC
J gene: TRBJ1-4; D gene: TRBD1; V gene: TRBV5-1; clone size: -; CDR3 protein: CASSLTRTGGDEKLFF; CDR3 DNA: TGCGCCAGCAGCTTGACGCGGACAGGGGGGGATGAAAAACTGTTTTTT